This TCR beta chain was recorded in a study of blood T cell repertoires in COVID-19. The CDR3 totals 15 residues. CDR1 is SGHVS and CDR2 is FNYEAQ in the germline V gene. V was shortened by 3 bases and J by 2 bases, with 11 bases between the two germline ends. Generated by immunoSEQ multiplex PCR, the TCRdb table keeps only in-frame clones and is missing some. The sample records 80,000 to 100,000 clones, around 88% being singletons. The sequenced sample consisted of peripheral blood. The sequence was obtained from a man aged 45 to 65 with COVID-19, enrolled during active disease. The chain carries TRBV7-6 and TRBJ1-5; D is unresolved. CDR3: CASSFAIGGNQPQHF. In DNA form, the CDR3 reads TGTGCCAGCAGCTTTGCGATCGGAGGCAATCAGCCCCAGCATTTT.